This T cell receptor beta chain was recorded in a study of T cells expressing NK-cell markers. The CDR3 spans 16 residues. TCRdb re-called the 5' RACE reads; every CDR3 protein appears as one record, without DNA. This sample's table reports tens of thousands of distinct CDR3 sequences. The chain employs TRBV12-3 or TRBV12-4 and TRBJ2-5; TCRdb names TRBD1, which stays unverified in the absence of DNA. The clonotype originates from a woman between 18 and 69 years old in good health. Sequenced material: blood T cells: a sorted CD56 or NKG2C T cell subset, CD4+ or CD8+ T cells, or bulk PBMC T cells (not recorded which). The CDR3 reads CASSFNTGTRGGTQYF.